What follows describes a single T cell receptor beta chain. The antigen remains unidentified. The record originates from a study of beta chain features in type 1 diabetes. Every bit of the isolated RNA underwent reverse transcription, so sequencing read expressed TCRB transcripts. Roughly 3.4 million reads per sample on average were obtained from naive, central memory and regulatory T cell samples. Sequencing was performed with immunoSEQ multiplex PCR; in TCRdb, only in-frame clones are kept and a portion is missing. This table has almost 350,000 clones, roughly 8.8% appearing once. Germline values: CDR1 GTSNPN, CDR2 SVGIG (reference sequence). V was clipped by 4 bases and J by 4 bases, with 13 bases between them. This CDR3 has 13 residues. A sort by CD45RO/CCR7/CD25/CD127/CD95/CD27 yielded CD4+ naive, central memory, regulatory and stem cell-like memory cells. General observations from the study: Across all four CD4+ subsets, people with type 1 diabetes showed modestly shorter TCRB CDR3s. It was possible that PCR favored shorter templates, equally so in patients and controls.

The clonotype comes from a young man with type 1 diabetes. The specimen was central memory CD4+ T cells from blood. This rearrangement joins TRBV30 to TRBJ1-1, with D hard to call. CDR3 amino acids: CAWTVEGGTEAFF. The CDR3 DNA reads as TGTGCCTGGACGGTAGAGGGCGGCACTGAAGCTTTCTTT.